This TCR beta chain was sequenced for a study of blood T cell repertoires in COVID-19. This table comes from immunoSEQ multiplex PCR, and its TCRdb copy is limited to in-frame clones, with some not included. The sample includes some 200,000 clones, about 81% seen only once; the top ten take about a tenth. Looked up from germline, CDR1 is MNHEY and CDR2 is SMNVEV (reference sequence). The CDR3 is made up of 14 amino acids. V lost 4 bases and J lost 8; bases outside the gene matches: 10. The genes are TRBV27 and TRBJ1-2; 7 bases are shared with TRBD1. This receptor was identified in a man in his forties who had recovered from COVID-19. Material: PBMCs or T cells enriched from blood (not recorded which). CDR3 sequence: CASSSQTGRGGYTF. The CDR3 region has the DNA TGTGCCAGCAGTTCCCAGACAGGGCGTGGCGGCTACACCTTC.